This TCR beta chain was recovered during a study of CD8 T cells in ankylosing spondylitis. The CDR3 has 12 amino acids. V lost 1 base, J lost 6 bases, and 4 bases lay in between. One entry per CDR3 protein results from TCRdb running MiXCR on the 5' RACE reads. Here the sample spans about 39,000 distinct CDR3 sequences, less than 4% being singletons. Many counts were recorded for this clonotype. The sample comprised blood, either unsorted or a sorted T cell fraction (not recorded which). The receptor was derived from a male donor with ankylosing spondylitis or in good health (not recorded which). This chain joins TRBV5-3 and TRBJ2-2; D call uncertain. TRBV5-3 falls under the ORF class, with uncertain function. This chain's CDR3 is CARSLPSGELFF. CDR3 coding DNA: TGTGCCAGAAGCTTGCCTTCCGGGGAGCTGTTTTTT.